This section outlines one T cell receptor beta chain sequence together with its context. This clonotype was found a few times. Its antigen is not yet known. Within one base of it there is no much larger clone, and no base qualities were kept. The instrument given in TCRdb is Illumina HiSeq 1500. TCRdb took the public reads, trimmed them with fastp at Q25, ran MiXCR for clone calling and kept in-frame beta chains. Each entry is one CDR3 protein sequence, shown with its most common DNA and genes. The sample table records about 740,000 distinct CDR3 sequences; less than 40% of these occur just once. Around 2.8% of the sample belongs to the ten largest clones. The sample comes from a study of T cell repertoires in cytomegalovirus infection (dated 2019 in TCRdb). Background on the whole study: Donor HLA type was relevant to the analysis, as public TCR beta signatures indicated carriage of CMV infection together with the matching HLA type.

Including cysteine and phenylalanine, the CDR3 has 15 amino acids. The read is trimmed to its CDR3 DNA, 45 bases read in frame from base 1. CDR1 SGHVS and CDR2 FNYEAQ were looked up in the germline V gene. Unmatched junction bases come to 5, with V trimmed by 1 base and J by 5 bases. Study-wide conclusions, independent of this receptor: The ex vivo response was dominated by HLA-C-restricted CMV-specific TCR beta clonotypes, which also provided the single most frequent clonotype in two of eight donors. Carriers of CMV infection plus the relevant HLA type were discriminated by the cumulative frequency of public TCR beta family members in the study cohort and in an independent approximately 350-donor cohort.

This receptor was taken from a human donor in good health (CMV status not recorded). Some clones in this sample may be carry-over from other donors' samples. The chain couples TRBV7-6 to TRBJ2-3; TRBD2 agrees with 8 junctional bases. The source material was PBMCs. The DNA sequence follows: TGTGCCAGCAGCTTAGGTGCGGGAGGTCAAGATACGCAGTATTTT. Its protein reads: CASSLGAGGQDTQYF.